This TCR beta chain is drawn from a study of follicular helper T cells after annual influenza vaccination. The study, taken as a whole, reports: Successive annual vaccinations recalled a recurrent oligoclonal ICOS+CD38+ cTfh response with influenza-specific clonotypes.

TCRB sequencing was done at Survey resolution level. The protocol was immunoSEQ multiplex PCR, while the TCRdb copy is restricted to in-frame clones and leaves out a portion. The data show under 15,000 clones, approximately 80% seen once. Time point defined: 2015-2016 season, pre-vaccination. With respect to this clone: Its target is not known.

Germline loops: CDR1 SGHDT, CDR2 YYEEEE. V lost 2 bases to trimming and J lost 0 bases; unmatched junction nucleotides: 13. The CDR3 length is 18 residues. Specimen: CXCR5+ CD38- circulating T follicular helper cells from blood, collected on the day of influenza vaccination. Subset specified: circulating Tfh, non-naive CD4+CXCR5+PD-1+ (ICOS+CD38+ or ICOS-CD38-). The chain employs TRBV5-6 and TRBJ2-5, with TRBD1 matching over 7 bases. The sequence came from an adult who received the influenza vaccine. CDR3 protein: CASSFRGSRQRYQETQYF. The CDR3 region has the DNA TGTGCCAGCAGCTTCAGGGGGTCGAGACAAAGGTACCAAGAGACCCAGTACTTC.